Listed below are T cell receptor beta chains from one sample, sequenced in a study of T cell responses to AZD1222 COVID-19 vaccine. Method: immunoSEQ multiplex PCR; TCRdb's copy keeps in-frame clones and lacks some. The data show some 130,000 clones, 93% seen once. Sequencing used peripheral blood, obtained on day 0 of AZD1222 vaccination. The receptors come from an adult in good health. Each CDR3 is given with its conserved first and last residue. The D gene is left open where the match is weak. Expanded clones get a size class; other rows say once, few or many, or leave the size out.

V gene: TRBV4-1
D gene: -
clone size: -
J gene: TRBJ1-5
CDR3 protein: CASSQVGTGRGNQPQHF
CDR3 DNA: TGCGCCAGCAGCCAAGTTGGCACAGGGAGGGGGAATCAGCCCCAGCATTTT

V gene: TRBV20-1
D gene: TRBD2
clone size: -
J gene: TRBJ2-7
CDR3 protein: CSARDSGKLF
CDR3 DNA: TGCAGTGCTAGAGATAGCGGGAAGCTTTTC

V gene: TRBV5-1
D gene: -
clone size: few
J gene: TRBJ2-3
CDR3 protein: CASGLSADTQYF
CDR3 DNA: TGCGCCAGCGGGCTATCCGCAGATACGCAGTATTTT

V gene: TRBV6-4
D gene: -
clone size: few
J gene: TRBJ1-1
CDR3 protein: CASSDSSRGTEAFF
CDR3 DNA: TGTGCCAGCAGTGACTCAAGTAGGGGGACTGAAGCTTTCTTT

V gene: TRBV18
D gene: -
clone size: -
J gene: TRBJ1-3
CDR3 protein: CASSPPGGHTIYF
CDR3 DNA: TGTGCCAGCTCACCTCCGGGAGGCCACACCATATATTTT

V gene: TRBV2
D gene: TRBD2
clone size: -
J gene: TRBJ2-1
CDR3 protein: CASSLRSGRAGEQFF
CDR3 DNA: TGTGCCAGCAGTCTAAGAAGCGGGAGGGCTGGTGAGCAGTTCTTC

V gene: TRBV3-1/TRBV3-2
D gene: TRBD1
clone size: -
J gene: TRBJ2-5
CDR3 protein: CASSQPHQQGGKTQYF
CDR3 DNA: TGTGCCAGCAGCCAACCCCATCAACAGGGGGGAAAGACCCAGTACTTC

V gene: TRBV5-4
D gene: -
clone size: -
J gene: TRBJ1-5
CDR3 protein: CASSPGPQRNQPQHF
CDR3 DNA: TGTGCCAGCAGCCCGGGTCCACAGCGAAATCAGCCCCAGCATTTT

V gene: TRBV20-1
D gene: -
clone size: -
J gene: TRBJ1-5
CDR3 protein: CSASRSNQPQHF
CDR3 DNA: TGCAGTGCTAGTCGGAGCAATCAGCCCCAGCATTTT

V gene: TRBV6-5
D gene: -
clone size: -
J gene: TRBJ1-1
CDR3 protein: CASSRRGNTEAFF
CDR3 DNA: TGTGCCAGCAGCAGGAGGGGGAACACTGAAGCTTTCTTT

V gene: TRBV29-1
D gene: TRBD1
clone size: -
J gene: TRBJ1-2
CDR3 protein: CSVEEGQGINGYTF
CDR3 DNA: TGCAGCGTTGAAGAGGGACAGGGGATTAATGGCTACACCTTC

V gene: TRBV15
D gene: TRBD1
clone size: once
J gene: TRBJ1-2
CDR3 protein: CATSRDLTGDGYTF
CDR3 DNA: TGTGCCACCAGCAGAGATCTAACAGGGGACGGCTACACCTTC

V gene: TRBV9
D gene: -
clone size: -
J gene: TRBJ2-6
CDR3 protein: CASSVSSGANVLTF
CDR3 DNA: TGTGCCAGCAGCGTCTCTTCTGGGGCCAACGTCCTGACTTTC

V gene: TRBV6-6
D gene: -
clone size: -
J gene: TRBJ2-5
CDR3 protein: CASSPTPLQGGEETQYF
CDR3 DNA: TGTGCCAGCAGTCCCACCCCTTTGCAGGGAGGAGAAGAGACCCAGTACTTC

V gene: TRBV15
D gene: TRBD1
clone size: -
J gene: TRBJ1-5
CDR3 protein: CATSRTGTGNQPQHF
CDR3 DNA: TGTGCCACCAGCAGGACAGGGACGGGCAATCAGCCCCAGCATTTT

V gene: TRBV24-1
D gene: -
clone size: -
J gene: TRBJ2-1
CDR3 protein: CATSNQWEDNNEQFF
CDR3 DNA: TGTGCCACCAGTAATCAGTGGGAGGACAACAATGAGCAGTTCTTC

V gene: TRBV14
D gene: -
clone size: -
J gene: TRBJ2-2
CDR3 protein: CASSPNSSGELFF
CDR3 DNA: TGTGCCAGCAGCCCGAACAGCTCCGGGGAGCTGTTTTTT

V gene: TRBV30
D gene: -
clone size: -
J gene: TRBJ1-4
CDR3 protein: CAWSVSFLGDEKLFF
CDR3 DNA: TGTGCCTGGAGTGTATCGTTCCTAGGGGATGAAAAACTGTTTTTT

V gene: TRBV5-1
D gene: -
clone size: -
J gene: TRBJ2-7
CDR3 protein: CASSSLTGRLSEQYF
CDR3 DNA: TGCGCCAGCAGCTCACTCACAGGGCGGTTATCCGAGCAGTACTTC

V gene: TRBV9
D gene: TRBD1
clone size: -
J gene: TRBJ1-6
CDR3 protein: CASSVSGGYNSPLHF
CDR3 DNA: TGTGCCAGCAGCGTATCAGGGGGGTATAATTCACCCCTCCACTTT

V gene: TRBV19
D gene: TRBD2
clone size: -
J gene: TRBJ2-2
CDR3 protein: CASSWASGRAGELFF
CDR3 DNA: TGTGCCAGTAGTTGGGCTAGCGGGAGGGCCGGGGAGCTGTTTTTT

V gene: TRBV5-8
D gene: TRBD1
clone size: -
J gene: TRBJ2-2
CDR3 protein: CASSSGQGWAGELFF
CDR3 DNA: TGTGCCAGCAGCTCGGGACAGGGGTGGGCCGGGGAGCTGTTTTTT

V gene: TRBV30
D gene: TRBD1
clone size: -
J gene: TRBJ1-6
CDR3 protein: CAGSLTGAPLHF
CDR3 DNA: TGTGCCGGGAGTCTGACAGGGGCACCCCTCCACTTT

V gene: TRBV29-1
D gene: -
clone size: -
J gene: TRBJ2-3
CDR3 protein: CSVGLSSLGTDTQYF
CDR3 DNA: TGCAGCGTCGGACTGTCAAGCCTAGGCACAGATACGCAGTATTTT